The clone carrying this T cell receptor (beta chain) was detected ten times or more. The antigen is not known. TCR beta CDR3 regions were amplified from RNA transcripts. The study used the HTBI primer set for a first-round RT-PCR of the TCR CDR3. MiXCR was run by TCRdb on the multiplex PCR reads, yielding one entry per CDR3 protein. The sample has about 400,000 distinct CDR3 sequences; around 15% are singletons. The entry originates in a study of T cells in Graves' hyperthyroidism and ophthalmopathy. Study results and limitations: Among thyroid clonotypes expanded above 0.001, most also appeared in blood.

The CDR3 consists of 16 residues. Germline CDR1 is SGHAT and CDR2 is FQNNGV. V lost 0 bases to trimming and J lost 8 bases, with 19 bases between them. With duration under 3 months, ophthalmopathy was active: Clinical Activity Score at least 3, NOSPECS at least 4. The origin of this receptor is a man in his fifties with Graves' ophthalmopathy. The chain joins TRBV11-2 to TRBJ1-2, with D maybe TRBD1 (6 bases). The sample consisted of blood. This CDR3 reads CASSLDRSTGRRGYTF. The CDR3 DNA reads TGTGCCAGCAGCTTAGACCGGTCGACAGGAAGGAGGGGCTACACCTTC.